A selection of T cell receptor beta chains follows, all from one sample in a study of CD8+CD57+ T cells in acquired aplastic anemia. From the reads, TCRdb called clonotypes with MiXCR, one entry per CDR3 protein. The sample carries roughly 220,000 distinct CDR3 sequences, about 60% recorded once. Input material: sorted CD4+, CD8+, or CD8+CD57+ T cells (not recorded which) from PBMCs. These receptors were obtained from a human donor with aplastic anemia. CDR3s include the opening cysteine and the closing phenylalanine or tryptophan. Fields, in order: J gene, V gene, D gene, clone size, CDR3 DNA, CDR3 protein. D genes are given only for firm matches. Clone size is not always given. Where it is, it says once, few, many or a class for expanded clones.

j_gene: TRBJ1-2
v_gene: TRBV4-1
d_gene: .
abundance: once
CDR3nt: TGCGCCAGCAGCCAAGGGGGCCAGAACTATGGCTACACCTTC
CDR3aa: CASSQGGQNYGYTF

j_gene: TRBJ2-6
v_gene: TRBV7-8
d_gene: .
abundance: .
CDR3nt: TGTGCCAGCAGCGGTGGACATCCCTTTGACTCTGGGGCCAACGTCCTGACTTTC
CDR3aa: CASSGGHPFDSGANVLTF

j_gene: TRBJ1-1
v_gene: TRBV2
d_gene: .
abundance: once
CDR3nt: TGTGCCAGCAGTGAGGACGTGGGTAGCTACACTGAAGCTTTCTTT
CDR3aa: CASSEDVGSYTEAFF

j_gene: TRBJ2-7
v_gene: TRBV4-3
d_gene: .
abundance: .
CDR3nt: TGCGCCAGCAGTGAGTCTCAGGCGCCCTACGAGCAGTACTTC
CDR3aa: CASSESQAPYEQYF

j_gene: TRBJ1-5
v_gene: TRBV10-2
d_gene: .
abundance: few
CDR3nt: TGCGCCAGCAGTAGGGAGTCAAATCAGCCCCAGCATTTT
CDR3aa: CASSRESNQPQHF

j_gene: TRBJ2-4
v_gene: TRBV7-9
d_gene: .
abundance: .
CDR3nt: TGTGCCAGCACTTTCTCTGGAGCCAAAAACATTCAGTACTTC
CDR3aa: CASTFSGAKNIQYF

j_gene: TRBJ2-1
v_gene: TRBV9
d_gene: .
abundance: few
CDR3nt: TGTGCCAGCAGCCCCTTAGCTGAAACCTACAATGAGCAGTTCTTC
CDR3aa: CASSPLAETYNEQFF

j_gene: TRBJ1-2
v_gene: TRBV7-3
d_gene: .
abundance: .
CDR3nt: TGTGCCAGCAGCTTAACCCCAGGTGGCGGCTACACCTTC
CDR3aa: CASSLTPGGGYTF

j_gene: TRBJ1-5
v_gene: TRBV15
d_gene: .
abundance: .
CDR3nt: TGTGCCACCAGCCAGGACAATCAGCCCCAGCATTTT
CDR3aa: CATSQDNQPQHF

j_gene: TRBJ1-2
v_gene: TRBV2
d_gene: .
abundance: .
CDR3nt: TGTGCCAGCAGTGAGATAGGGACGAACTATGGCTACACCTTC
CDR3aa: CASSEIGTNYGYTF

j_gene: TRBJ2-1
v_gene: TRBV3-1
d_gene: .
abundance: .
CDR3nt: TGTGCCAGCAGCCAATCCCAGCTCCCTCGGGGTGAGCAGTTCTTC
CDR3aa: CASSQSQLPRGEQFF

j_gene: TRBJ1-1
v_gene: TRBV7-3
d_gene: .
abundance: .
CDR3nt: TGTGCCAGCAGCCCGAGGGGAATGAACACTGAAGCTTTCTTT
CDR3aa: CASSPRGMNTEAFF

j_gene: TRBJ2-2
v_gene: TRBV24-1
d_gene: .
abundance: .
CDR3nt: TGTGCCACCAGTGACCAATCGGGACAAAACACCGGGGAGCTGTTTTTT
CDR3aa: CATSDQSGQNTGELFF

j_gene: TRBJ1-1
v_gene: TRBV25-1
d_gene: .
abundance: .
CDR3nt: TGTGCCAGCAGTGTGATGGAGAACACTGAAGCTTTCTTT
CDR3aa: CASSVMENTEAFF

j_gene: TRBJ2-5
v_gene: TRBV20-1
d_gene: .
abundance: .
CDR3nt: TGCAGTGCTAGTCGACTAGGGGAGACCCAGTACTTC
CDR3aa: CSASRLGETQYF

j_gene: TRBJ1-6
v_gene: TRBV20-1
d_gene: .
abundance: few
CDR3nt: TGCAGTGCTAGATCACAGAATTTTTCACCCCTCCACTTT
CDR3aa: CSARSQNFSPLHF

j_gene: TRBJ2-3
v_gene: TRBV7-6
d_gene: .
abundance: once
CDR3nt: TGTGCCAGCAGCTACTTTGCCGGGGGCACAGATACGCAGTATTTT
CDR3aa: CASSYFAGGTDTQYF

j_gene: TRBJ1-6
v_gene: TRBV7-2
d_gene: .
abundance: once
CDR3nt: TGTGCCAGCAGCTCCCAGGTCCCATCACCCCTCCACTTT
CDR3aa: CASSSQVPSPLHF

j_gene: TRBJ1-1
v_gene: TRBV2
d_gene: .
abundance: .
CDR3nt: TGTGCCAGCAGTGAGGGGGCGTACACTGAAGCTTTCTTT
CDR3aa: CASSEGAYTEAFF

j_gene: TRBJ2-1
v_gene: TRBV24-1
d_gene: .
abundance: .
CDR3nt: TGTGCCACCAGTGGAGGAGGTCGAGGGGTATACAATGAGCAGTTCTTC
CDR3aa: CATSGGGRGVYNEQFF

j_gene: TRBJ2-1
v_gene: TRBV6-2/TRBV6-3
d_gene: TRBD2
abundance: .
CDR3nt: TGTGCCAGCTACAAGAGCGGGACCTACAATGAGCAGTTCTTC
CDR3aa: CASYKSGTYNEQFF

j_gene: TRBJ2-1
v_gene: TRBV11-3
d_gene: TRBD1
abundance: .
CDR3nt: TGTGCCAGCAGCTTAAGGGACAGGGATGCTGAGCAGTTCTTC
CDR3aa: CASSLRDRDAEQFF

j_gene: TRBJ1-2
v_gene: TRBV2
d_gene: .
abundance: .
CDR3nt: TGTGCCAGCAGTGAAAATGCAGGGTCCCTCTATGGCTACACCTTC
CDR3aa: CASSENAGSLYGYTF

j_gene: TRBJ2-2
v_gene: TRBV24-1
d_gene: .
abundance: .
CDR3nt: TGTGCCACCTCCGACCAGAACACCGGGGAGCTGTTTTTT
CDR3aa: CATSDQNTGELFF

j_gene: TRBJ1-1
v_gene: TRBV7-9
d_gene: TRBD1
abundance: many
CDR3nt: TGTGCCAGCAGCTACTGGACAGGGATGAACACTGAAGCTTTCTTT
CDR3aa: CASSYWTGMNTEAFF

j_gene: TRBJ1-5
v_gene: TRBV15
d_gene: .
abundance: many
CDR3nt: TGTGCCACCAGCAGTACCGGGACACTCATCAATCAGCCCCAGCATTTT
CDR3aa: CATSSTGTLINQPQHF